This T cell receptor (beta chain) stems from a study of blood T cell repertoires in COVID-19 (dated by TCRdb to 2019 to 2021). About the investigation overall: The collaborator samples originated in the United States, Italy and Spain and spanned the acute and convalescent phases of COVID-19. The dataset comprised deeply sampled blood TCRbeta repertoires from subjects exposed to, actively infected with, or recovered from COVID-19. Where available, HLA class I and class II types were obtained from metadata supplied by the sample provider rather than from assay-based typing. A de-identified subject ID, COVID-19 status, age in years and sex were almost always included in the sample metadata. The material from the prospective study consisted of cDNA or gDNA derived from T cells, B-cell-depleted T cells, or PBMCs. The repertoires were released in a freely available public database intended as a resource for research on the immune response to SARS-CoV-2. The samples were drawn from two sources: the first 160 participants of the ongoing ImmuneRACE study, and over 950 subjects contributed by 6 global collaborators.

Concerning this clone: It has no known antigen specificity. Per-base qualities were not stored, and no clone one base away is much larger.

TCRbeta CDR3 regions were amplified from genomic DNA using the immunoSEQ Assay, a bias-controlled multiplex PCR. As for how the authors treated the data: The number of nucleated cells in each sample was estimated by amplification of reference gene primers within the assay. To quantify the absolute abundance of each unique TCRbeta CDR3 rearrangement, sequence reads were collapsed and filtered. For each sample, productive Simpson clonality was calculated by taking the square root of Simpson's diversity index across productive rearrangements. Entries here come from immuneACCESS through TCRdb and include only in-frame sequences with V and J called. Some clones fail to appear in such tables; in the studies checked, an unresolved V gene covers under half of the shortfall, and the cause of the remainder is unknown. The DNA gave D and trimming, while V, J and clone size come from that table. This sample holds a few hundred thousand clones; 84% were observed only once. Approximately 6.2% of the sample is held by the ten biggest clonotypes.

Overall study results and their limits: Clinical and demographic metadata were provided uncurated, with the amount varying by source and participant.

In the prospective study, participants were about 18 to 95 years old, resided in around 25 geographic areas of the United States, and were enrolled through a virtual design. To assign participants to cohorts, the prospective study relied on clinical history that participants themselves reported in a screening survey and a study questionnaire. For ImmuneRACE Cohort 3, a participant was defined as recovered based on two consecutive negative NP/OP PCR tests, clearance by a healthcare professional, or resolution of symptoms. In the prospective study, whole blood, serum and a nasopharyngeal or oropharyngeal swab were collected from each participant by mobile phlebotomists. Over a roughly 2-month period, participants in the prospective study had the option of providing additional blood draws and questionnaires. Blood samples from the prospective study were shipped frozen or at room temperature prior to DNA extraction.

From the cysteine up to the phenylalanine, the CDR3 has a length of 15 residues. Only CDR3 DNA is held: 45 bases, read in frame from base 1. CDR1 and CDR2 were assigned from the germline V gene as MDHEN and SYDVKM. From V the trimming removes 6 bases and from J it removes 1 base, while the gene matches leave 4 bases of the junction unaccounted for. The TCR originated in a woman in her forties who had recovered from COVID-19. The chain is encoded by TRBV28 joined to TRBJ1-5; 9 bases in the middle match TRBD1. The sequenced material came from PBMCs or T cells enriched from blood (not recorded which). The CDR3 region: CASRPGQGSNQPQHF. The bases are TGTGCCAGCAGACCCGGACAGGGGAGCAATCAGCCCCAGCATTTT.